The rows below give T cell receptor beta chains drawn from one sample of a study of blood T cell repertoires in COVID-19. Produced via immunoSEQ multiplex PCR; TCRdb's table is partial and in-frame only. This table has some 260,000 clones, about nine tenths appearing once. The sequenced material came from PBMCs or T cells enriched from blood (not recorded which). Receptors were obtained from a man aged 35 to 55 who had recovered from COVID-19. Both conserved end residues are part of each CDR3. Each record gives: clone size, V gene, D gene, J gene, CDR3 protein, CDR3 DNA. The D gene is left open where the match is weak. A clone size is listed for some rows: how often the clone was seen (once, few, many), or a class if it is expanded.

abundance: .; v_gene: TRBV7-2; d_gene: TRBD2; j_gene: TRBJ2-3; CDR3aa: CASSPHLAGADTDTQYF; CDR3nt: TGTGCCAGCAGCCCCCATCTAGCGGGGGCCGACACAGATACGCAGTATTTT
abundance: .; v_gene: TRBV5-1; d_gene: .; j_gene: TRBJ1-5; CDR3aa: CASSRGGNNQPQHF; CDR3nt: TGCGCCAGCAGCCGGGGTGGGAATAATCAGCCCCAGCATTTT
abundance: .; v_gene: TRBV19; d_gene: TRBD2; j_gene: TRBJ2-1; CDR3aa: CASSASGTSGAKPYNEQFF; CDR3nt: TGTGCCAGTAGTGCGTCCGGGACTAGCGGGGCTAAACCCTACAATGAGCAGTTCTTC
abundance: .; v_gene: TRBV5-1; d_gene: TRBD1; j_gene: TRBJ1-2; CDR3aa: CASSWGDRGGGYTF; CDR3nt: TGCGCCAGCAGCTGGGGGGACAGGGGTGGCGGCTACACCTTC
abundance: .; v_gene: TRBV10-3; d_gene: .; j_gene: TRBJ2-1; CDR3aa: CAASAPVGEQFF; CDR3nt: TGTGCGGCTAGCGCGCCGGTGGGGGAGCAGTTCTTC
abundance: .; v_gene: TRBV19; d_gene: .; j_gene: TRBJ1-1; CDR3aa: CASSIGTGRYTEAFF; CDR3nt: TGTGCCAGTAGTATAGGTACAGGGCGTTACACTGAAGCTTTCTTT
abundance: .; v_gene: TRBV2; d_gene: TRBD2; j_gene: TRBJ2-5; CDR3aa: CASSRPRGGPVMETQYF; CDR3nt: TGTGCCAGCAGCCGACCCCGCGGGGGACCGGTAATGGAGACCCAGTACTTC
abundance: few; v_gene: TRBV18; d_gene: .; j_gene: TRBJ1-1; CDR3aa: CASSPGGNGDTEAFF; CDR3nt: TGTGCCAGCTCACCAGGGGGGAACGGCGACACTGAAGCTTTCTTT
abundance: .; v_gene: TRBV24-1; d_gene: .; j_gene: TRBJ2-1; CDR3aa: CATSERDGGSYNEQFF; CDR3nt: TGTGCCACCAGTGAGCGGGACGGAGGGTCCTACAATGAGCAGTTCTTC
abundance: .; v_gene: TRBV3-1/TRBV3-2; d_gene: .; j_gene: TRBJ1-5; CDR3aa: CASSQDLGHHQPQHF; CDR3nt: TGTGCCAGCAGCCAAGATTTGGGACACCATCAGCCCCAGCATTTT
abundance: .; v_gene: TRBV6-1; d_gene: .; j_gene: TRBJ1-2; CDR3aa: CASSEDGRGNYGYTF; CDR3nt: TGTGCCAGCAGTGAAGATGGTCGGGGAAACTATGGCTACACCTTC
abundance: .; v_gene: TRBV5-4; d_gene: TRBD2; j_gene: TRBJ2-1; CDR3aa: CASSRGVGIAGNPYNEQFF; CDR3nt: TGTGCCAGCAGCCGCGGGGTGGGTATAGCGGGCAATCCCTACAATGAGCAGTTCTTC
abundance: .; v_gene: TRBV10-3; d_gene: .; j_gene: TRBJ1-1; CDR3aa: CAISEKAGWDGTEAFF; CDR3nt: TGTGCCATCAGTGAGAAGGCGGGGTGGGACGGCACTGAAGCTTTCTTT
abundance: .; v_gene: TRBV10-3; d_gene: TRBD1; j_gene: TRBJ1-1; CDR3aa: CAISGMPGQESNTEAFF; CDR3nt: TGTGCCATCAGCGGTATGCCGGGACAGGAGAGTAACACTGAAGCTTTCTTT
abundance: .; v_gene: TRBV30; d_gene: .; j_gene: TRBJ1-2; CDR3aa: CAWTEQGLGGYTF; CDR3nt: TGTGCCTGGACGGAACAGGGTCTAGGAGGCTACACCTTC
abundance: .; v_gene: TRBV11-2; d_gene: .; j_gene: TRBJ2-7; CDR3aa: CASSLGSAGLYF; CDR3nt: TGTGCCAGCAGCTTGGGCAGCGCAGGGCTGTACTTC
abundance: .; v_gene: TRBV2; d_gene: TRBD1; j_gene: TRBJ2-5; CDR3aa: CASSDRAETQYF; CDR3nt: TGTGCCAGCTCGGACAGGGCAGAGACCCAGTACTTC
abundance: once; v_gene: TRBV28; d_gene: .; j_gene: TRBJ1-6; CDR3aa: CASTGRRDSPLHF; CDR3nt: TGTGCCAGCACAGGAAGGCGGGATTCACCCCTCCACTTT
abundance: once; v_gene: TRBV6-5; d_gene: .; j_gene: TRBJ1-1; CDR3aa: CASSYEVQGPAFF; CDR3nt: TGTGCCAGCAGTTACGAAGTACAGGGCCCGGCTTTCTTT
abundance: once; v_gene: TRBV24-1; d_gene: .; j_gene: TRBJ1-5; CDR3aa: CATSDLRGGGDNQPQHF; CDR3nt: TGTGCCACCAGTGATTTGCGCGGGGGCGGAGACAATCAGCCCCAGCATTTT
abundance: .; v_gene: TRBV4-1; d_gene: .; j_gene: TRBJ1-5; CDR3aa: CASSQADNQPQHF; CDR3nt: TGCGCCAGCAGCCAGGCCGACAATCAGCCCCAGCATTTT
abundance: .; v_gene: TRBV6-2/TRBV6-3; d_gene: .; j_gene: TRBJ1-3; CDR3aa: CASSAAQGGRNTIYF; CDR3nt: TGTGCCAGCAGCGCCGCCCAGGGAGGTAGAAACACCATATATTTT
abundance: .; v_gene: TRBV5-4; d_gene: TRBD2; j_gene: TRBJ2-2; CDR3aa: CASSPRITSGGAGELFF; CDR3nt: TGTGCCAGCAGCCCCCGGATTACTAGCGGGGGGGCAGGGGAGCTGTTTTTT
abundance: once; v_gene: TRBV27; d_gene: TRBD1; j_gene: TRBJ2-1; CDR3aa: CASSLRPGQGAGEQFF; CDR3nt: TGTGCCAGCAGTTTACGCCCCGGACAGGGGGCAGGAGAGCAGTTCTTC
abundance: .; v_gene: TRBV11-2; d_gene: .; j_gene: TRBJ1-1; CDR3aa: CASSPRGGAEAFF; CDR3nt: TGTGCCAGCAGCCCCCGCGGGGGGGCTGAAGCTTTCTTT
abundance: .; v_gene: TRBV2; d_gene: .; j_gene: TRBJ1-5; CDR3aa: CASLVREGQPQHF; CDR3nt: TGTGCCAGTCTAGTGAGGGAGGGTCAGCCCCAGCATTTT
abundance: .; v_gene: TRBV4-2; d_gene: TRBD2; j_gene: TRBJ2-1; CDR3aa: CASSPGLAGASSYNEQFF; CDR3nt: TGTGCCAGCAGCCCGGGACTAGCGGGAGCCAGCTCCTACAATGAGCAGTTCTTC
abundance: .; v_gene: TRBV12-3/TRBV12-4; d_gene: .; j_gene: TRBJ2-7; CDR3aa: CASSPWVGDEQYF; CDR3nt: TGTGCCAGCAGTCCTTGGGTCGGAGACGAGCAGTACTTC
abundance: .; v_gene: TRBV3-1/TRBV3-2; d_gene: TRBD1; j_gene: TRBJ2-5; CDR3aa: CASSQATGGQETQYF; CDR3nt: TGTGCCAGCAGCCAGGCGACAGGGGGACAAGAGACCCAGTACTTC
abundance: .; v_gene: TRBV5-1; d_gene: TRBD1; j_gene: TRBJ1-2; CDR3aa: CASTPGRDRGYDGYTF; CDR3nt: TGCGCCAGCACCCCCGGACGGGACAGGGGTTACGATGGCTACACCTTC
abundance: .; v_gene: TRBV5-1; d_gene: .; j_gene: TRBJ2-3; CDR3aa: CASSLAADTQYF; CDR3nt: TGCGCCAGCAGCTTAGCGGCAGATACGCAGTATTTT
abundance: .; v_gene: TRBV5-8; d_gene: .; j_gene: TRBJ1-1; CDR3aa: CASSPSVGSMNTEAFF; CDR3nt: TGTGCCAGCAGCCCCTCCGTGGGCAGCATGAACACTGAAGCTTTCTTT
abundance: .; v_gene: TRBV20-1; d_gene: TRBD1; j_gene: TRBJ2-5; CDR3aa: CSASHGTGGETQYF; CDR3nt: TGCAGTGCTAGTCATGGGACAGGCGGGGAGACCCAGTACTTC
abundance: .; v_gene: TRBV10-2; d_gene: TRBD2; j_gene: TRBJ2-3; CDR3aa: CASSESGRRLATDTQYF; CDR3nt: TGCGCCAGCAGTGAGTCTGGTCGGCGACTAGCGACAGATACGCAGTATTTT
abundance: once; v_gene: TRBV5-4; d_gene: TRBD2; j_gene: TRBJ2-1; CDR3aa: CASSLSRGGHNEQFF; CDR3nt: TGTGCCAGCAGCTTGAGTCGGGGGGGCCACAATGAGCAGTTCTTC
abundance: .; v_gene: TRBV5-6; d_gene: .; j_gene: TRBJ1-3; CDR3aa: CASSYGTSGNTIYF; CDR3nt: TGTGCCAGCAGCTACGGGACTTCTGGAAACACCATATATTTT
abundance: .; v_gene: TRBV5-1; d_gene: .; j_gene: TRBJ1-1; CDR3aa: CASSLGLQGEGTEAFF; CDR3nt: TGCGCCAGCAGCTTGGGGTTACAGGGAGAGGGGACTGAAGCTTTCTTT
abundance: few; v_gene: TRBV19; d_gene: TRBD1; j_gene: TRBJ1-4; CDR3aa: CASSKGTASNEKLFF; CDR3nt: TGTGCCAGTAGTAAGGGGACAGCCTCTAATGAAAAACTGTTTTTT
abundance: .; v_gene: TRBV11-2; d_gene: TRBD1; j_gene: TRBJ1-6; CDR3aa: CASSNTDRRNSPLHF; CDR3nt: TGTGCCAGCAGCAACACGGACAGGAGAAATTCACCCCTCCACTTT
abundance: .; v_gene: TRBV28; d_gene: TRBD1; j_gene: TRBJ1-2; CDR3aa: CASSTGQGAYYGYTF; CDR3nt: TGTGCCAGCAGCACGGGACAGGGGGCATACTATGGCTACACCTTC
abundance: .; v_gene: TRBV9; d_gene: .; j_gene: TRBJ2-2; CDR3aa: CASNPVNGELFF; CDR3nt: TGTGCCAGCAATCCGGTAAACGGGGAGCTGTTTTTT
abundance: .; v_gene: TRBV2; d_gene: TRBD2; j_gene: TRBJ2-5; CDR3aa: CASSELAGEETQYF; CDR3nt: TGTGCCAGCAGTGAACTAGCGGGGGAAGAGACCCAGTACTTC
abundance: .; v_gene: TRBV18; d_gene: .; j_gene: TRBJ2-6; CDR3aa: CASSADRLIRANVLTF; CDR3nt: TGTGCCAGCTCCGCGGACAGATTGATTAGGGCCAACGTCCTGACTTTC